Below, 7 T cell receptor beta chains from the same sample are listed, as sequenced in a study of T-cell reconstitution after alpha-beta-depleted transplantation in children. During its preparation, the TCRbeta library received unique molecular identifiers. A single record per CDR3 protein comes from TCRdb applying MiXCR to the PCR reads. Here the sample spans roughly 400,000 distinct CDR3 sequences, approximately 41% being singletons. Sample: PBMCs, taken before TCRalphabeta/CD19-depleted stem cell transplant. The receptors were sampled from a girl aged 2-10 years with aplastic anemia, due to receive a stem cell transplant.

The rearrangement uses TRBV12-3 or TRBV12-4 and TRBJ2-3, with a possible D match to TRBD2 (6 bases). The CDR3 contains 15 residues. Trimming pared 5 bases from V and 2 bases from J, leaving 14 bases between. The CDR3 DNA is TGTGCCAGCAGTCGGTCCGGGAGTTTCACAGATACGCAGTATTTT. Translated: CASSRSGSFTDTQYF.

The chain uses TRBV6-5 and TRBJ1-1; D is uncertain. V lost 4 bases, J lost 1 base, and 10 bases lay in between. The CDR3 is made up of 14 amino acids. Looked up from germline, CDR1 is MNHEY and CDR2 is SVGAGI. The CDR3 DNA sequence: TGTGCCAGCAGTTCAACTCCATCGAACACTGAAGCTTTCTTT. This translates into CASSSTPSNTEAFF.

This clonotype has only a few counts. The CDR3 DNA sequence: TGTGCCAGCAGAACCGGGACGAGCACAGATACGCAGTATTTT. This translates into CASRTGTSTDTQYF. The genes are TRBV6-1 and TRBJ2-3; D tentatively fits TRBD1 or TRBD2 (5 bases each). CDR1 MNHNS and CDR2 SASEGT come from the germline V gene. The CDR3 runs to 14 residues. Trimming left V 6 bases short and J 0 bases short, with 10 bases between.

The rearrangement uses TRBV12-3 or TRBV12-4 and TRBJ2-3; the D is unclear. The CDR3 is 15 amino acids. V lost 1 base and J lost 2, with 10 bases in between. CDR3 DNA: TGTGCCAGCAGTTTAGGGTTTCTAGTCACAGATACGCAGTATTTT. Protein: CASSLGFLVTDTQYF.

The V call is TRBV20-1, the J call TRBJ2-1; D might be TRBD2 (6 bases). Germline V lookup: CDR1 DFQATT, CDR2 SNEGSKA (reference sequence). Trimming left V 3 bases short and J 8 bases short, with 14 bases between. The CDR3 extends over 13 amino acids. The CDR3, as DNA: TGCAGTGCTAGCGGGAGCGGGTGGTATGAGCAGTTCTTC. Its translation is CSASGSGWYEQFF.

This rearrangement joins TRBV5-1 to TRBJ1-3, with TRBD1 matching 7 bases. The trim removed 4 bases at V and 4 bases at J, leaving 8 bases unmatched. Per germline, CDR1 SGHRS and CDR2 YFSETQ. This CDR3 region has 15 residues. CDR3 residues: CASSPGDSYGNTIYF. In nucleotides, the CDR3 is TGCGCCAGCAGCCCTGGGGACAGCTACGGAAACACCATATATTTT.

This sequence joins TRBV7-8 and TRBJ2-3, with 8 bases matching TRBD2. CDR1 is SGHVS and CDR2 is FQNEAQ in the germline V gene. There are 14 residues in the CDR3. The V and J ends lost 3 bases and 5 bases, in that order; junction bases with no gene match: 4. The CDR3 region has the DNA TGTGCCAGCAGCTTTAGCGGGGTGGGAGATACGCAGTATTTT. This sequence encodes CASSFSGVGDTQYF.